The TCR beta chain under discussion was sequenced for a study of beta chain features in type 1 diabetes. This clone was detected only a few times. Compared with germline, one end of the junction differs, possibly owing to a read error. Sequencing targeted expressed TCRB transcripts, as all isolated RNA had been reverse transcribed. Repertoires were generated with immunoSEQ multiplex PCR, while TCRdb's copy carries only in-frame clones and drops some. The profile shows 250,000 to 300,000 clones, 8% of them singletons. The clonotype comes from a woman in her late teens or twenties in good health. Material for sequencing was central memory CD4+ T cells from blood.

The CDR3 nucleotides read TGCGCCAGCAGCTTGGACGGGACTAGCGGGATGGTGGCTGGTTTT. Translated: CASSLDGTSGMVAGF. The rearrangement joins TRBV5-1 to TRBJ2-2; 13 nucleotides agree with TRBD2. The CDR3 runs to 15 residues. CDR1 is SGHRS and CDR2 is YFSETQ in the germline V gene.